A single sample is the source of the 10 T cell receptor beta chains below, sequenced in a study of blood T cell repertoires in COVID-19. Method: immunoSEQ multiplex PCR; TCRdb's copy keeps in-frame clones and lacks some. The profile covers 250,000 to 300,000 clones, with roughly 91% appearing a single time and about 4.6% taken by the ten largest. The sample consisted of peripheral blood. These receptors came from a man aged 40-55 years with acute or convalescent COVID-19.

This clone appeared a single time. This chain connects TRBV7-9 to TRBJ1-4; perhaps TRBD1 as D (5 bases). CDR3 length: 18 residues. V lost 2 bases to trimming and J lost 5 bases, with 21 bases between them. Germline-derived CDR1 and CDR2 are SEHNR and FQNEAQ (reference sequence). The CDR3 reads CASSLIASVGRVNEKLFF. CDR3 nucleotide sequence: TGTGCCAGCAGCTTAATCGCATCTGTAGGCAGGGTAAATGAAAAACTGTTTTTT. Using reference TRBV7-9 and TRBJ1-4 for the parts outside the CDR3, the full variable domain is DTGVSQNPRHKITKRGQNVTFRCDPISEHNRLYWYRQTLGQGPEFLTYFQNEAQLEKSRLLSDRFSAERPKGSFSTLEIQRTEQGDSAMYLCASSLIASVGRVNEKLFFGSGTQLSVL.

The DNA for the CDR3 is TGTGCCAGCAGTTTTCTTGGGGGCCTTAACACCGGGGAGCTGTTTTTT. Translating gives CASSFLGGLNTGELFF. The rearrangement links TRBV27 to TRBJ2-2; the D gene is possibly TRBD1 (6 bases). V lost 3 bases, J lost 2 bases, and 13 bases lay in between. This CDR3 region has 16 residues. In germline, CDR1 is MNHEY, CDR2 SMNVEV (reference sequence).

Written as DNA, the CDR3 is TGTGCCTGGAGTGCCCCCAGGACAGGGGCTAATTCACCCCTCCACTTT. As protein: CAWSAPRTGANSPLHF. The V and J genes are TRBV30 and TRBJ1-6; 9 bases are shared with TRBD1. Germline V CDR1 and CDR2: GTSNPN, SVGIG (reference sequence). Trimming removed 1 base from V and 6 bases from J; junction bases left unmatched: 7. The length of the CDR3 is 16 residues. Together with reference TRBV30 and TRBJ1-6, the CDR3 gives the full variable domain: SQTIHQWPATLVQPVGSPLSLECTVEGTSNPNLYWYRQAAGRGLQLLFYSVGIGQISSEVPQNLSASRPQDRQFILSSKKLLLSDSGFYLCAWSAPRTGANSPLHFGNGTRLTVT.

This clone was counted only a few times. V gene TRBV10-3 combines with J gene TRBJ2-7, with TRBD2 matching over 7 bases. This CDR3 has 15 residues. Germline V CDR1 and CDR2: ENHRY, SYGVKD. The trim removed 3 bases at V and 5 bases at J, leaving 10 bases unmatched. CDR3 region: CAISDRREGRHEQYF. DNA for the CDR3: TGTGCCATCAGTGACCGAAGGGAGGGGCGGCACGAGCAGTACTTC.

This chain connects TRBV5-5 to TRBJ1-5; the match to TRBD1 covers 12 bases. The CDR3 loop spans 17 amino acids. Germline V gives CDR1 SGHKS, CDR2 YYEKEE (reference sequence). Trimming cost V 4 bases and J 2 bases; bases outside gene matches: 7. Here the CDR3 DNA reads TGTGCCAGCAGCCGAGGGACAGGGGGCAGGGGCAATCAGCCCCAGCATTTT. This gives the protein CASSRGTGGRGNQPQHF.

The chain couples TRBV19 to TRBJ1-6, with a tentative D call TRBD1 (6 bases). Between the trimmed V and J ends, which lost 5 bases and 7 bases, there was a span of 18 bases. The V gene's germline CDR1 is LNHDA and CDR2 SQIVND (reference sequence). The CDR3 covers 16 residues. CDR3: CASSFSRGASNSPLHF. The DNA of the CDR3 is TGTGCCAGTAGTTTCTCCCGGGGGGCGTCGAATTCACCCCTCCACTTT.

CDR3 coding DNA: TGTGCCAGCAGCGCCTCCGGGACAGGGGTCACCAAAAACATTCAGTACTTC. Amino acid sequence: CASSASGTGVTKNIQYF. V usage is TRBV7-2 and J usage is TRBJ2-4; 10 nucleotides align to TRBD1. CDR3 size: 17 residues. Germline CDR1 reads SGHTA; CDR2 reads FQGNSA. V lost 5 bases, J lost 2 bases, and 9 bases stayed unmatched.

DNA of the CDR3: TGTGCCAGCACTAGCGGTGGGGGCCGTGGCTACACCTTC. Amino acid sequence: CASTSGGGRGYTF. This chain links TRBV11-2 with TRBJ1-2; D perhaps matches TRBD1 (6 bases). The V gene lost 7 bases and the J gene lost 7 bases, with 16 bases spanning the gap. The CDR3 runs 13 residues. Germline values: CDR1 SGHAT, CDR2 FQNNGV. Drawing the rest from reference TRBV11-2 and TRBJ1-2, the complete variable domain is EAGVAQSPRYKIIEKRQSVAFWCNPISGHATLYWYQQILGQGPKLLIQFQNNGVVDDSQLPKDRFSAERLKGVDSTLKIQPAKLEDSAVYLCASTSGGGRGYTFGSGTRLTVV.

Turning to this clone: The germline gene is not matched at one end of the junction; a read error may be the cause. The V call is TRBV9, the J call TRBJ2-3; D is unclear. CDR1 is SGDLS and CDR2 is YYNGEE in the germline V gene. This CDR3 is 16 amino acids long. In DNA form, the CDR3 reads TGTGCCAGCAGCGTAGACACCCTTGGTAGCACGGATACGCAGTATTTT. Translating gives CASSVDTLGSTDTQYF.

CDR3 DNA: TGTGCCAGCAGCTTGGTCGGGACAGGAGGTTTGAGGGACACCGGGGAGCTGTTTTTT. Its protein product is CASSLVGTGGLRDTGELFF. The V call is TRBV5-5, the J call TRBJ2-2, with TRBD1 matching over 8 bases. V shed 0 bases and J 3 bases; nucleotides not matched to a gene: 13. The CDR3 length is 19 residues. Germline CDR1 is SGHKS and CDR2 is YYEKEE (reference sequence).